This T cell receptor beta chain is from a study of CD8 T cells in ankylosing spondylitis. Study-wide results and caveats: Made up of fewer than ten highly homologous variants, a TCR beta motif appeared characteristic of ankylosing spondylitis blood. In ankylosing spondylitis patients, matched synovial fluid reportedly showed significant enrichment of disease-linked clones.

The CDR3 has 14 amino acids. From germline, CDR1 is SNHLY and CDR2 FYNNEI. The trim removed 6 bases at V and 3 bases at J, leaving 8 bases unmatched. As for this clonotype: What it binds is unknown.

TCRdb analysed the 5' RACE reads with MiXCR anew, one entry per CDR3 protein. The table has some 240,000 distinct CDR3 sequences, over 15% seen once. The source of this sequence is a male donor with ankylosing spondylitis or in good health (not recorded which). The gene calls are TRBV2 and TRBJ2-7; 7 nucleotides agree with TRBD2. The sample consisted of blood, either unsorted or a sorted T cell fraction (not recorded which). The CDR3 coding sequence is TGTGCCAGCAGAGAGGTAGCGGGCGGCTACGAGCAGTACTTC. Translation: CASREVAGGYEQYF.